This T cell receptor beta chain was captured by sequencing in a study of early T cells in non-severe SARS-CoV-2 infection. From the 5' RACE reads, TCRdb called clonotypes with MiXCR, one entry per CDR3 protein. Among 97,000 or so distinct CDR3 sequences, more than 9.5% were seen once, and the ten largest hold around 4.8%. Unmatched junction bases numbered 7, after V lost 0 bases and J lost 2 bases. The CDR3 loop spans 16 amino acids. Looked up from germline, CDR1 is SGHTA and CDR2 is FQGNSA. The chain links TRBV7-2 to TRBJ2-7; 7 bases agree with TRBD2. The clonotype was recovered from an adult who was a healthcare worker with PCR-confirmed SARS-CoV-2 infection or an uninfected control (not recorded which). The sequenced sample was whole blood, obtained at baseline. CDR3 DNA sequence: TGTGCCAGCAGCTTAGCGTCGTCTAGCGGAACCTACGAGCAGTACTTC. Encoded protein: CASSLASSSGTYEQYF.